The rows below give T cell receptor beta chains drawn from one sample of a study of cytomegalovirus exposure and HLA in healthy donors. The table came from immunoSEQ multiplex PCR; TCRdb's copy has only in-frame clones and leaves some out. This sample's table reports roughly 100,000 clones. Sequenced sample: PBMCs. These TCRs come from a man aged 50-60 years in good health and CMV-seronegative. Both conserved end residues are part of each CDR3. A D gene is named only where the DNA matches it firmly.

v_gene: TRBV5-1
d_gene: -
len: 14
j_gene: TRBJ2-7
CDR3nt: TGCGCCAGCAGCTCCCGGGGGAGCTCCTACGAGCAGTACTTC
CDR3aa: CASSSRGSSYEQYF

v_gene: TRBV11-2
d_gene: TRBD2
len: 18
j_gene: TRBJ2-7
CDR3nt: TGTGCCAGCAGCTTAGATGGGGAGGGTCATATCCCCTCCTACGAGCAGTACTTC
CDR3aa: CASSLDGEGHIPSYEQYF

v_gene: TRBV19
d_gene: -
len: 13
j_gene: TRBJ1-4
CDR3nt: TGTGCCAGTAGTAGGACATTCGGTGAAAAACTGTTTTTT
CDR3aa: CASSRTFGEKLFF

v_gene: TRBV5-1
d_gene: -
len: 16
j_gene: TRBJ1-3
CDR3nt: TGCGCCAGCAGCTTGGCCGGTAGTCTATCTGGAAACACCATATATTTT
CDR3aa: CASSLAGSLSGNTIYF

v_gene: TRBV7-2
d_gene: -
len: 14
j_gene: TRBJ1-1
CDR3nt: TGTGCCAGCAGCATAACAGGGCTCGGCACTGAAGCTTTCTTT
CDR3aa: CASSITGLGTEAFF

v_gene: TRBV6-5
d_gene: -
len: 15
j_gene: TRBJ1-1
CDR3nt: TGTGCCAGCACCTCCTTAGGCGAAGGGGACACTGAAGCTTTCTTT
CDR3aa: CASTSLGEGDTEAFF

v_gene: TRBV9
d_gene: TRBD2
len: 15
j_gene: TRBJ2-4
CDR3nt: TGTGCCAGCAGCCCCGGCGGGACTAGCTACAACATTCAGTACTTC
CDR3aa: CASSPGGTSYNIQYF

v_gene: TRBV6-1
d_gene: -
len: 13
j_gene: TRBJ2-5
CDR3nt: TGTGCCAGCAGTGATCGGCAGGGGCTAGAGCAGTACTTC
CDR3aa: CASSDRQGLEQYF

v_gene: TRBV5-1
d_gene: -
len: 15
j_gene: TRBJ1-1
CDR3nt: TGCGCCAGCAGCTTGTGGAGGGATGAGAACACTGAAGCTTTCTTT
CDR3aa: CASSLWRDENTEAFF

v_gene: TRBV5-4
d_gene: TRBD1
len: 17
j_gene: TRBJ2-2
CDR3nt: TGTGCCAGCAGCCCCAAACCGGGACAGACTAACACCGGGGAGCTGTTTTTT
CDR3aa: CASSPKPGQTNTGELFF

v_gene: TRBV5-6
d_gene: -
len: 15
j_gene: TRBJ2-3
CDR3nt: TGTGCCAGCAGCTTGGTAGCTTCCGGCACAGATACGCAGTATTTT
CDR3aa: CASSLVASGTDTQYF

v_gene: TRBV19
d_gene: -
len: 16
j_gene: TRBJ1-5
CDR3nt: TGTGCCAGTAGTCCAGTCCCCCCAGGGATGAATCAGCCCCAGCATTTT
CDR3aa: CASSPVPPGMNQPQHF

v_gene: TRBV10-3
d_gene: -
len: 12
j_gene: TRBJ2-7
CDR3nt: TGTGCCATCAGTGAGGCGACCTACGAGCAGTACTTC
CDR3aa: CAISEATYEQYF

v_gene: TRBV18
d_gene: TRBD1
len: 13
j_gene: TRBJ1-1
CDR3nt: TGTGCCAGCTTATCGACAGGGATCACTGAAGCTTTCTTT
CDR3aa: CASLSTGITEAFF

v_gene: TRBV7-2
d_gene: -
len: 14
j_gene: TRBJ1-5
CDR3nt: TGTGCCAGCAGCTCTCAGGGAAGCCGCACGCCCCAGCATTTT
CDR3aa: CASSSQGSRTPQHF

v_gene: TRBV5-5
d_gene: -
len: 16
j_gene: TRBJ1-2
CDR3nt: TGTGCCAGCAGCACCGCAATCGGTCCGACAAACTATGGCTACACCTTC
CDR3aa: CASSTAIGPTNYGYTF

v_gene: TRBV18
d_gene: TRBD1
len: 15
j_gene: TRBJ1-1
CDR3nt: TGTGCCAGCTCACCACAGGGGGCCCAGAACACTGAAGCTTTCTTT
CDR3aa: CASSPQGAQNTEAFF

v_gene: TRBV6-5
d_gene: -
len: 15
j_gene: TRBJ2-7
CDR3nt: TGTGCCAGCAGTTACGGGCAGGGGGGTTCCTACGAGCAGTACTTC
CDR3aa: CASSYGQGGSYEQYF

v_gene: TRBV5-1
d_gene: TRBD1
len: 14
j_gene: TRBJ2-2
CDR3nt: TGCGCCAGCAGCCAGGGACAGGGGACCGGGGAGCTGTTTTTT
CDR3aa: CASSQGQGTGELFF

v_gene: TRBV7-7
d_gene: TRBD2
len: 15
j_gene: TRBJ2-5
CDR3nt: TGTGCTAGCAGCTTTGCGGGAGGGTACCAAGAGACCCAGTACTTC
CDR3aa: CASSFAGGYQETQYF

v_gene: TRBV27
d_gene: TRBD1
len: 15
j_gene: TRBJ2-1
CDR3nt: TGTGCCAGCACCCTGGACAGGGGTTCCTACAATGAGCAGTTCTTC
CDR3aa: CASTLDRGSYNEQFF

v_gene: TRBV6-1
d_gene: TRBD2
len: 15
j_gene: TRBJ2-1
CDR3nt: TGTGCCAGCAGTGAACAGCGGGAAATCTACAATGAGCAGTTCTTC
CDR3aa: CASSEQREIYNEQFF

v_gene: TRBV6-5
d_gene: -
len: 15
j_gene: TRBJ2-1
CDR3nt: TGTGCCAGCAGTGCCTTGAGCGGGTGGGTGAATGAGCAGTTCTTC
CDR3aa: CASSALSGWVNEQFF

v_gene: TRBV18
d_gene: -
len: 17
j_gene: TRBJ1-1
CDR3nt: TGTGCCAGCTCGCGGACAGTCTTTACTCTGCTCAACACTGAAGCTTTCTTT
CDR3aa: CASSRTVFTLLNTEAFF

v_gene: TRBV7-9
d_gene: TRBD1
len: 18
j_gene: TRBJ1-1
CDR3nt: TGTGCCAGCAGCTTCCCCCAAGGGACAGGGGGTAGAGGCACTGAAGCTTTCTTT
CDR3aa: CASSFPQGTGGRGTEAFF

v_gene: TRBV7-2
d_gene: TRBD2
len: 15
j_gene: TRBJ2-2
CDR3nt: TGTGCCAGCAGGAATAGCGGGAGGGCCTCCGGGGAGCTGTTTTTT
CDR3aa: CASRNSGRASGELFF

v_gene: TRBV7-2
d_gene: -
len: 15
j_gene: TRBJ1-3
CDR3nt: TGTGCCAGCAGTTTTAGGGGGTCCTCTGGAAACACCATATATTTT
CDR3aa: CASSFRGSSGNTIYF

v_gene: TRBV18
d_gene: -
len: 15
j_gene: TRBJ2-7
CDR3nt: TGTGCCAGCTCACCAAGAGCAGGTGCGCCCTCCGAGCAGTACTTC
CDR3aa: CASSPRAGAPSEQYF

v_gene: TRBV9
d_gene: -
len: 12
j_gene: TRBJ2-1
CDR3nt: TGTGCCAGCAGCAGAGCGGAAGAGGCTAGGTTCTTC
CDR3aa: CASSRAEEARFF

v_gene: TRBV29-1
d_gene: TRBD1
len: 12
j_gene: TRBJ2-1
CDR3nt: TGCAGCGTTGACCAGGGGGCCGGTGAGCAGTTCTTC
CDR3aa: CSVDQGAGEQFF

v_gene: TRBV5-1
d_gene: -
len: 17
j_gene: TRBJ2-3
CDR3nt: TGCGCCAGCAGCGTCTCTGAGGTGCCCCTTATGAGAGATACGCAGTATTTT
CDR3aa: CASSVSEVPLMRDTQYF

v_gene: TRBV9
d_gene: TRBD1
len: 19
j_gene: TRBJ1-2
CDR3nt: TGTGCCAGCAGCGTAGCTGCAGACCGTTTCGTACAGGGGGTGGATGGCTACACCTTC
CDR3aa: CASSVAADRFVQGVDGYTF

v_gene: TRBV9
d_gene: -
len: 15
j_gene: TRBJ1-1
CDR3nt: TGTGCCAGCAGCGTAGAGGGGGAGGGACCAAGTGAAGCTTTCTTT
CDR3aa: CASSVEGEGPSEAFF

v_gene: TRBV28
d_gene: -
len: 16
j_gene: TRBJ2-7
CDR3nt: TGTGCCAGCAGTTTATGGCAGGGATATACTACGTTCGAGCAGTACTTC
CDR3aa: CASSLWQGYTTFEQYF

v_gene: TRBV19
d_gene: TRBD1
len: 13
j_gene: TRBJ1-1
CDR3nt: TGTGCCAGTAGGGACAGGGGGAACACTGAAGCTTTCTTT
CDR3aa: CASRDRGNTEAFF

v_gene: TRBV19
d_gene: -
len: 14
j_gene: TRBJ1-5
CDR3nt: TGTGCCAGTAAAGAGCAGGGATCCAATCAGCCCCAGCATTTT
CDR3aa: CASKEQGSNQPQHF